One and the same sample provided the 6 T cell receptor beta chains below, sequenced in a study of blood T cell repertoires in COVID-19. Data came from immunoSEQ multiplex PCR; TCRdb stores just in-frame clones and leaves some out. The sample records over 75,000 clones, roughly 79% being singletons. Source material: peripheral blood. The receptor set was obtained from a man between 65 and 85 years old with acute or convalescent COVID-19.

This clone was counted a few times. The chain has TRBV9 and TRBJ2-2; D remains ambiguous. Per the germline V gene, CDR1 is SGDLS and CDR2 is YYNGEE. This CDR3 spans 13 amino acids. V was shortened by 2 bases and J by 5 bases, with 7 bases between the two germline ends. The DNA of the CDR3 is TGTGCCAGCAGCGTTTCTAGAACCGGGGAGCTGTTTTTT. It codes for CASSVSRTGELFF. Together with reference TRBV9 and TRBJ2-2, the CDR3 gives the full variable domain: DSGVTQTPKHLITATGQRVTLRCSPRSGDLSVYWYQQSLDQGLQFLIQYYNGEERAKGNILERFSAQQFPDLHSELNLSSLELGDSALYFCASSVSRTGELFFGEGSRLTVL.

The chain is built from TRBV6-5 and TRBJ2-1; 12 bases map to TRBD2. The CDR3 has 15 residues. Per the germline V gene, CDR1 is MNHEY and CDR2 is SVGAGI. Germline trimming cut 4 bases from V and 10 bases from J; bases unmatched to any gene: 8. This CDR3 is CASSSGLAGFDEQFF. The DNA for the CDR3 is TGTGCCAGCAGTTCGGGACTAGCGGGTTTTGACGAGCAGTTCTTC.

This chain uses TRBV28 with TRBJ1-1; 7 bases fit TRBD1. CDR3 length: 15 residues. Germline V gene sequence: CDR1 MDHEN, CDR2 SYDVKM. V lost 4 bases to trimming and J lost 1 base; unmatched junction nucleotides: 6. The CDR3 DNA reads as TGTGCCAGCAGTTCAGGGGGAAGAACGAACACTGAAGCTTTCTTT. Translation gives CASSSGGRTNTEAFF.

V and J are TRBV6-6 and TRBJ1-4; 12 nucleotides align to TRBD1. J gave up 11 bases and V 5 bases, and 15 bases lay outside the gene matches. The length of the CDR3 is 17 residues. Germline V gene lookup returns CDR1 MNHNY and CDR2 SVGAGI (reference sequence). The CDR3 nucleotides are TGTGCCAGCAGTCTTACGGGTGCGGGACAGGGGGCCGGGAAACTGTTTTTT. This sequence encodes CASSLTGAGQGAGKLFF.

The V call is TRBV5-8, the J call TRBJ1-6; TRBD1 aligns across 7 bases. Looked up from germline, CDR1 is SGHTS and CDR2 is YDEGEE. This CDR3 comprises 15 residues. Germline trimming cut 5 bases from V and 9 bases from J; bases unmatched to any gene: 11. The chain's CDR3 is CASSPNTGVGSPLHF. In DNA form, the CDR3 reads TGTGCCAGCAGTCCGAATACAGGGGTGGGTTCACCCCTCCACTTT.

CDR3 region: CASSLGGSGGLMSHEQFF. CDR3 bases: TGTGCCAGCAGCTTAGGGGGTAGCGGGGGGTTGATGTCACATGAGCAGTTCTTC. This chain links TRBV11-2 with TRBJ2-1, with 10 positions matching TRBD2. Trimming at V came to 1 base and at J to 8 bases, leaving 14 bases not matched to a gene. CDR1 is SGHAT, CDR2 FQNNGV, per germline. The CDR3 spans 18 residues.